This TCR beta chain was captured in a study of CD8 T cells in Susac syndrome. Trimming cost V 6 bases and J 2 bases; bases outside gene matches: 7. This CDR3 has 14 amino acids. Germline V CDR1 and CDR2: DFQATT, SNEGSKA (reference sequence). The RNA input was about 0.5 to 1 ug, and it was reverse transcribed with random hexamers. The CDR3 of TCR beta was amplified by immunoSEQ multiplex PCR across 54 Vbeta and 13 Jbeta. TCRdb re-derived calls from the immunoSEQ multiplex PCR reads in MiXCR, one entry per CDR3 protein. The sample has about 82,000 distinct CDR3 sequences, roughly 96% seen once. This TCR came from a human donor with Susac syndrome. The rearrangement uses TRBV20-1 and TRBJ2-3; 8 positions match TRBD1. Sequenced sample: CD8+ T cells from PBMCs. CDR3 in DNA: TGCAGTGCCCCCCAGGACAGGGACACAGATACGCAGTATTTT. This translates into CSAPQDRDTDTQYF.